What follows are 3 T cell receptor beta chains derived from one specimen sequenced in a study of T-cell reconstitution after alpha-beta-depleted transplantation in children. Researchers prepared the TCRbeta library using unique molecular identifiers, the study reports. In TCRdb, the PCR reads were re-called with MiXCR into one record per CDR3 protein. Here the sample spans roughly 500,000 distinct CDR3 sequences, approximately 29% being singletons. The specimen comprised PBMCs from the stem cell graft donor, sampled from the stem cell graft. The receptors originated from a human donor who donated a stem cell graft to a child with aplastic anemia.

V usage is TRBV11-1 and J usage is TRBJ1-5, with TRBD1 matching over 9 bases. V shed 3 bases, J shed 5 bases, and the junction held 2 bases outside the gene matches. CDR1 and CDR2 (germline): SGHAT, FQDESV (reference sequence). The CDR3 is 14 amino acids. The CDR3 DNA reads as TGTGCCAGCAGCTTTACAGGGGGCGATCAGCCCCAGCATTTT. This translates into CASSFTGGDQPQHF.

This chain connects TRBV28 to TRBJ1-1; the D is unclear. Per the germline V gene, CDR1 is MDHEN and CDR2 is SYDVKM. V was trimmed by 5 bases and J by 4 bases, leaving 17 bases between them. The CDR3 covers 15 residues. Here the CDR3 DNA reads TGTGCCAGCAGTCCCGACCAAGGGAAGGGCACTGAAGCTTTCTTT. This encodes CASSPDQGKGTEAFF.

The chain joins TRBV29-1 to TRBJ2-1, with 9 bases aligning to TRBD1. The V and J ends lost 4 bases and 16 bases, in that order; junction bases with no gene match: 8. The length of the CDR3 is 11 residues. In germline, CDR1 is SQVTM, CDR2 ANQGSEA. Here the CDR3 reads CSVVLQGATFF. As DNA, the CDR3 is TGCAGCGTTGTATTACAGGGGGCCACTTTCTTC.